Following are 18 T cell receptor beta chains from one sample sequenced in a study of cytomegalovirus exposure and HLA in healthy donors (dated by TCRdb to about 2017). Receptor libraries were prepared by the immunoSEQ multiplex PCR assay. The multiplex PCR relied on a mix of 60 forward primers for TCR Vbeta segments and 13 reverse primers for TCR Jbeta segments. The source is immuneACCESS, and TCRdb retained only in-frame sequences with V and J called. Part of the clones is not carried over; for the studies checked, unresolved V genes explain less than half of this, and the remainder is unexplained. Across this sample there are roughly 65,000 clones, with approximately 64% seen only once. The ten largest clones represent less than 20% of the sample. The sequencing input was PBMCs. The receptors shown here come from a man aged 40-49 years in good health and CMV-seropositive.

The chain uses TRBV4-3 and TRBJ2-5; D remains unclear. The closer fit of TRBJ2-7 to the DNA end suggests the J call may be wrong. This CDR3 comprises 13 residues. The germline V gene has CDR1 LGHNA and CDR2 YSLEER. DNA for the CDR3: TGCGCCAGCAGCCAAGGACTGATGTACGAGCAGTACTTC. This translates into CASSQGLMYEQYF.

The chain links TRBV6-5 to TRBJ2-3; 9 bases map to TRBD1. CDR3 length equals 16 residues. Germline assignment: CDR1 MNHEY and CDR2 SVGAGI. V dropped 2 bases and J dropped 4; count of bases not matched to a gene: 7. CDR3 sequence reads: CASSYLPGQGADTQYF. The DNA of the CDR3 is TGTGCCAGCAGTTACCTCCCGGGACAGGGAGCAGATACGCAGTATTTT.

This clone was detected only a few times. The chain has TRBV7-9 and TRBJ2-4; possibly TRBD2 for D (6 bases). V lost 1 base, J lost 14 bases, and 12 bases lay in between. The CDR3 contains 12 residues. Germline V gene sequence: CDR1 SEHNR, CDR2 FQNEAQ (reference sequence). CDR3 in amino acids: CASSLGVGLEYF. The CDR3 DNA follows: TGTGCCAGCAGCTTAGGGGTGGGACTGGAGTACTTC.

The CDR3 sequence is CASSESVWAGGRDNEQFF. In nucleotides, the CDR3 is TGTGCCAGCAGTGAATCTGTTTGGGCGGGAGGCCGTGACAATGAGCAGTTCTTC. The rearrangement joins TRBV2 to TRBJ2-1, with TRBD2 identical over 8 bases. Per the germline V gene, CDR1 is SNHLY and CDR2 is FYNNEI. V shed 2 bases, J shed 5 bases, and the junction held 14 bases outside the gene matches. The CDR3 extends over 18 amino acids. The variable domain in full, completed from reference TRBV2 and TRBJ2-1, reads EPEVTQTPSHQVTQMGQEVILRCVPISNHLYFYWYRQILGQKVEFLVSFYNNEISEKSEIFDDQFSVERPDGSNFTLKIRSTKLEDSAMYFCASSESVWAGGRDNEQFFGPGTRLTVL.

The chain is built from TRBV7-2 and TRBJ2-7, with unresolved D. With 2 bases removed from V and 2 bases from J, the gap between germline ends came to 7 bases. The CDR3 is made up of 13 amino acids. The germline CDR1 and CDR2 sequences are SGHTA and FQGNSA. The CDR3 region is CASSLNRAYEQYF. DNA of the CDR3: TGTGCCAGCAGCTTAAACAGAGCCTACGAGCAGTACTTC.

The chain employs TRBV4-2 and TRBJ2-1, with D perhaps matching TRBD1 (6 bases). There are 20 residues in the CDR3. The germline CDR1 and CDR2 sequences are LGHNA and YNFKEQ. Trimming removed 4 bases from V and 0 bases from J, with 25 bases in between. CDR3 coding DNA: TGTGCCAGCAGCCTCCTTGGGGGCAGTCTCTGGGATAGCTCCTACAATGAGCAGTTCTTC. Translated: CASSLLGGSLWDSSYNEQFF.

Comment on this clone: Germline is not matched at one junction end, which may reflect a read error. The chain is built from TRBV28 and TRBJ2-7, with a tentative D call TRBD2 (7 bases). CDR3 size: 16 residues. CDR1 and CDR2 from the germline V gene are MDHEN and SYDVKM. The CDR3 protein is CASSSQGGDPPYGQYF. CDR3 nucleotides: TGTGCCAGCAGTTCCCAAGGGGGGGACCCTCCTTACGGGCAGTACTTC.

The CDR3 is CASRRWEDQPQHF. CDR3 bases: TGTGCCAGCAGGAGGTGGGAGGATCAGCCCCAGCATTTT. The V and J genes are TRBV6-5 and TRBJ1-5; the D is unclear. Germline CDR1 reads MNHEY; CDR2 reads SVGAGI. CDR3 length: 13 residues. The germline V and J ends were trimmed by 6 bases and 5 bases, with 11 bases remaining between them.

In this sample, this clone turned up many times. The V and J genes are TRBV7-9 and TRBJ2-2; the match to TRBD1 covers 7 bases. Germline V gene data show CDR1 as SEHNR and CDR2 as FQNEAQ (reference sequence). The CDR3 spans 15 residues. The V segment lost 5 bases and the J segment 7 bases; nucleotides outside the gene matches: 10. The CDR3 coding sequence is TGTGCCAGCAGCATAGGGCCAGGGGGAGTCGGGGAGCTGTTTTTT. Encoded protein: CASSIGPGGVGELFF.

CDR3 sequence reads: CASSKQGDNQPQHF. The CDR3 DNA reads TGTGCCAGCAGCAAACAGGGGGACAATCAGCCCCAGCATTTT. This rearrangement joins TRBV5-4 to TRBJ1-5, with 8 bases that match TRBD1. The V gene's germline CDR1 is SGHNT and CDR2 YYREEE (reference sequence). The CDR3 consists of 14 residues. Trimming removed 4 bases from V and 3 bases from J; junction bases left unmatched: 3.

The J gene is TRBJ2-3, the V gene TRBV18, with D tentatively TRBD2 (5 bases). The CDR3 is 15 residues long. CDR1 and CDR2 from the germline V gene are KGHSH and LQKENI. The ends were cut back, 3 bases at V and 2 bases at J, with 12 bases in the middle. This chain's CDR3 is CASSPYGVSTDTQYF. DNA for the CDR3: TGTGCCAGCTCACCCTACGGGGTCTCCACAGATACGCAGTATTTT.

The chain combines TRBV9 with TRBJ2-5; 7 bases align to TRBD1. The length of the CDR3 is 13 residues. Germline values: CDR1 SGDLS, CDR2 YYNGEE. The trim removed 0 bases at V and 6 bases at J, leaving 2 bases unmatched. This CDR3 reads CASSVAQGQTQYF. The CDR3 nucleotides are TGTGCCAGCAGCGTAGCACAGGGGCAGACCCAGTACTTC.

The V gene is TRBV19, the J gene TRBJ2-1, with 7 positions matching TRBD1. The length of the CDR3 is 13 residues. Germline trimming cut 4 bases from V and 5 bases from J; bases unmatched to any gene: 2. Germline CDR1 reads LNHDA; CDR2 reads SQIVND (reference sequence). The CDR3 sequence: CASSRTGDNEQFF. The CDR3 DNA follows: TGTGCCAGTAGTAGAACAGGGGACAATGAGCAGTTCTTC.

The chain combines TRBV7-9 with TRBJ2-5; maybe TRBD1 (6 bases). This CDR3 region has 13 residues. V lost 6 bases and J lost 5, with 13 bases in between. CDR1 is SEHNR and CDR2 is FQNEAQ in the germline V gene (reference sequence). The CDR3 nucleotides read TGTGCCAGCAGGGCCGACAGGAGGGAGACCCAGTACTTC. Translation gives CASRADRRETQYF.

The chain joins TRBV5-1 to TRBJ2-7, with TRBD2 matching over 10 bases. The ends lost 4 bases at V and 2 bases at J; junction bases unmatched: 9. Germline V gives CDR1 SGHRS, CDR2 YFSETQ. The CDR3 has 16 residues. The CDR3, as DNA: TGCGCCAGCAGCCGGGGGGGGACTAGCGAGACCTACGAGCAGTACTTC. Encoded protein: CASSRGGTSETYEQYF.

This chain uses TRBV13 with TRBJ2-7, with D uncertain. The CDR3 sequence is 14 residues long. CDR1 is PRHDT and CDR2 is FYEKMQ in the germline V gene (reference sequence). V lost 5 bases and J lost 7, with 18 bases in between. The CDR3 nucleotides are TGTGCCAGCAGCAAAACAACCGATACACGAGAGCAGTACTTC. It is translated as CASSKTTDTREQYF.

The gene calls are TRBV19 and TRBJ2-1, with 9 bases fitting TRBD2. This CDR3 is 15 amino acids long. The V and J ends lost 5 bases and 7 bases, in that order; junction bases with no gene match: 9. The germline V gene has CDR1 LNHDA and CDR2 SQIVND (reference sequence). CDR3: CASSLGLAGGNEQFF. CDR3 bases: TGTGCCAGTAGTCTGGGACTAGCCGGCGGGAATGAGCAGTTCTTC.

The gene calls are TRBV6-5 and TRBJ2-7; 7 bases are shared with TRBD1. V was pared by 5 bases and J by 2 bases, with 6 bases of the junction left unmatched. The CDR3 runs to 14 residues. Germline V gene lookup returns CDR1 MNHEY and CDR2 SVGAGI. The CDR3: CASSIGQAAYEQYF. In DNA form, the CDR3 reads TGTGCCAGCAGTATAGGACAGGCAGCCTACGAGCAGTACTTC.